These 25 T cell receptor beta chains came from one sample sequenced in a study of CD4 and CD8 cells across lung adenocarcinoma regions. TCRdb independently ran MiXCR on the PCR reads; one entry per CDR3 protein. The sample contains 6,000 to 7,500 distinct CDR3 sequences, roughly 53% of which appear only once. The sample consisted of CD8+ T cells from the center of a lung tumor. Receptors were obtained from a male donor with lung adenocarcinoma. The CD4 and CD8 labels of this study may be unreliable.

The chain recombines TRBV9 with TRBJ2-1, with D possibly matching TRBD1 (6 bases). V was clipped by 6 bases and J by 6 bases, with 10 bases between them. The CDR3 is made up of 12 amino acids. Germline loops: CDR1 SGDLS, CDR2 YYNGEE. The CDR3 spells CASNQQGNEQFF. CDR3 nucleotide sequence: TGTGCCAGCAACCAACAGGGCAATGAGCAGTTCTTC.

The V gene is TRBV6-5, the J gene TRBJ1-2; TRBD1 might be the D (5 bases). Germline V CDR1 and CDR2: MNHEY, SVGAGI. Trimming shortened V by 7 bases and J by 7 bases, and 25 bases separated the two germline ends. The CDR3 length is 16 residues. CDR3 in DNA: TGTGCCAGCACTTGGGGGGGTTTACCGGAGGGCTCTGGCTACACCTTC. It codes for CASTWGGLPEGSGYTF.

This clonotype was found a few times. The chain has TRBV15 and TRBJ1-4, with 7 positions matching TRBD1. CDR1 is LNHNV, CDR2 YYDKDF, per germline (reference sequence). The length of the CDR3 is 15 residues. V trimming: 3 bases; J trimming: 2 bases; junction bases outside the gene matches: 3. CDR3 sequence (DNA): TGTGCCACCAGCAGCAACAGGGGTACTAATGAAAAACTGTTTTTT. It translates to CATSSNRGTNEKLFF.

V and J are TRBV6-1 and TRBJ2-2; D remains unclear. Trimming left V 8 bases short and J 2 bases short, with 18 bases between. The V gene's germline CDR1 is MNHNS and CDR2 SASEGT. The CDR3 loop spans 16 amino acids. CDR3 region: CASVPQSSGNTGELFF. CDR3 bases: TGTGCCAGCGTCCCCCAAAGCTCTGGAAACACCGGGGAGCTGTTTTTT.

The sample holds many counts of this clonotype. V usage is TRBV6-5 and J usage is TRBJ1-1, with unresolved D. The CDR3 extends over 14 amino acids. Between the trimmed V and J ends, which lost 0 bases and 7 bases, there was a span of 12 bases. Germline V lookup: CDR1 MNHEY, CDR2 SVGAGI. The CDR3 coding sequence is TGTGCCAGCAGTTACTCAGCGGGGATAGGTGAAGCTTTCTTT. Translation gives CASSYSAGIGEAFF.

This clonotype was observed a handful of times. CDR3 sequence reads: CAWEPGAALEAFF. The CDR3 DNA reads TGTGCCTGGGAACCAGGGGCCGCTCTTGAAGCTTTCTTT. This chain joins TRBV30 and TRBJ1-1, with D possibly matching TRBD1 (6 bases). The germline V gene encodes CDR1 GTSNPN and CDR2 SVGIG (reference sequence). Between the trimmed V and J ends, which lost 5 bases and 7 bases, there was a span of 17 bases. The CDR3 length is 13 residues.

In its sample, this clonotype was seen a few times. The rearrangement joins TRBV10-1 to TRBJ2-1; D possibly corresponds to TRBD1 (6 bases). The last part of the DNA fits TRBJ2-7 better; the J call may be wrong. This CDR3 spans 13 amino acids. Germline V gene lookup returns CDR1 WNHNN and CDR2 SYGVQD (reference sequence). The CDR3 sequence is CASSPNRVGEQYF. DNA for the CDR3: TGCGCCAGCAGCCCGAACAGGGTCGGGGAGCAGTACTTC.

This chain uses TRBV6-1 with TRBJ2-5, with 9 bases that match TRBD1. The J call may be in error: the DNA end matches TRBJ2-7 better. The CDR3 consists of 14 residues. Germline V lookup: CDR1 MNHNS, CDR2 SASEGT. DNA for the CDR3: TGTGCCAGCAGGGAACCGGGACAGGGAGTCGAGCAGTACTTC. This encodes CASREPGQGVEQYF.

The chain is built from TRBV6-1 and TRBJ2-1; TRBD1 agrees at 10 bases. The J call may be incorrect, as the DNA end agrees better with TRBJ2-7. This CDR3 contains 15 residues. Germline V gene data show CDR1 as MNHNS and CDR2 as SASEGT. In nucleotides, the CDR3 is TGTGCCAGCAGTGAATCCCGGACAGGGGGCTACGAGCAGTACTTC. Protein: CASSESRTGGYEQYF.

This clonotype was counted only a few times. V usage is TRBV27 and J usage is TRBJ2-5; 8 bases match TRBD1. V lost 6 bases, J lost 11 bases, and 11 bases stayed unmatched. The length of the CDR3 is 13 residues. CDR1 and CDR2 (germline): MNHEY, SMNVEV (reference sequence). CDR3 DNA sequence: TGTGCCAGCAGCCGAGGACAGGGCCGGGAGCAGTACTTC. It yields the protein CASSRGQGREQYF.

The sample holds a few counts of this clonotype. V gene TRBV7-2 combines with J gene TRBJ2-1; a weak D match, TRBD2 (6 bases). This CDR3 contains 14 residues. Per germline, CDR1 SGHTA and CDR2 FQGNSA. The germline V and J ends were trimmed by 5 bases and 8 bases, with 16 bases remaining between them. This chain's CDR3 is CASSTSLASDEQFF. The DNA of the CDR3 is TGTGCCAGCAGCACTTCACTAGCCTCCGATGAGCAGTTCTTC.

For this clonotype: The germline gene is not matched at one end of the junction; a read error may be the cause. The CDR3 DNA sequence: TGTGCCAGCAGTCCGCAGCTGGCTGGCGCCAACGTCCAGACCTTC. It yields the protein CASSPQLAGANVQTF. This chain uses TRBV6-1 with TRBJ2-6; D gene unclear. CDR1 and CDR2 from the germline V gene are MNHNS and SASEGT. The CDR3 runs 15 residues.

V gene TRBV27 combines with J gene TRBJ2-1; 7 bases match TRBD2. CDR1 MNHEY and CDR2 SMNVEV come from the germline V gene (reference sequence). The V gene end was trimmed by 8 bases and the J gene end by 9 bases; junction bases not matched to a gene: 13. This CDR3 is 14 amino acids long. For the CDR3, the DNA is TGTGCCAGCTCATCCCCGGGACTACGCGGTGAGCAGTTCTTC. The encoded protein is CASSSPGLRGEQFF.

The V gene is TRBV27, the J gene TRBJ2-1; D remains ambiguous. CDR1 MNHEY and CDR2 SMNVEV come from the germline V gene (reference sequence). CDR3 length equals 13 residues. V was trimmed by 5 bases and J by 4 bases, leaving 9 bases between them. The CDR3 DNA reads TGTGCCAGCAGTCCCACTAATTACAATGAGCAGTTCTTC. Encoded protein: CASSPTNYNEQFF.

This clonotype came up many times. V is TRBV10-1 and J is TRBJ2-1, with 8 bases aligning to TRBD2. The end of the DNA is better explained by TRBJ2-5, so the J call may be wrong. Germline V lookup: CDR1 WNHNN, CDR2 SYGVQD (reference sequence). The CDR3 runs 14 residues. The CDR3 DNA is TGCGCCAGCAGTGAAGGACTAGCAATAGAGACCCAGTACTTC. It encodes CASSEGLAIETQYF.

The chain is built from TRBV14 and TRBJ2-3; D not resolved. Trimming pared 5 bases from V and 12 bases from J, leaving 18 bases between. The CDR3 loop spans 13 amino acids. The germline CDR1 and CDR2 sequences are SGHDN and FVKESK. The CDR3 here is CASSSIAPDIQYF. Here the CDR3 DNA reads TGTGCCAGCAGCTCGATAGCCCCGGATATTCAGTATTTT.

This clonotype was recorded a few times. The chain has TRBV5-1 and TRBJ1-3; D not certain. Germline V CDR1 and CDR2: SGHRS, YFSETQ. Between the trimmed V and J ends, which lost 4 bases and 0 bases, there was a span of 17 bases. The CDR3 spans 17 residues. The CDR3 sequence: CASSPDGWADSGNTIYF. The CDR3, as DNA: TGCGCCAGCAGCCCGGACGGTTGGGCCGACTCTGGAAACACCATATATTTT.

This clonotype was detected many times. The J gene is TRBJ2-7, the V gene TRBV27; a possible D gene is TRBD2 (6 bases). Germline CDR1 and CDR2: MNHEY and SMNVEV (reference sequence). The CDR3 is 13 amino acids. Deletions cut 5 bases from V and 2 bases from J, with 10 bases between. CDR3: CASSGGEAYEQYF. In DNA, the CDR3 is TGTGCCAGCAGTGGAGGGGAGGCCTACGAGCAGTACTTC.

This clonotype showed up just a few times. CDR3 coding DNA: TGCGCCAGCAGTGCGTCCAGATACAATGAGCAGTTCTTC. It specifies CASSASRYNEQFF. The genes are TRBV10-1 and TRBJ2-1; D call uncertain. The germline CDR1 and CDR2 sequences are WNHNN and SYGVQD (reference sequence). The CDR3 loop spans 13 amino acids. Trimming shortened V by 4 bases and J by 4 bases, and 8 bases separated the two germline ends.

DNA of the CDR3: TGTGCCAGCAGCTTAGCGGGAATCTCCTACGAGCAGTACTTC. This gives the protein CASSLAGISYEQYF. The J gene is TRBJ2-7, the V gene TRBV6-5; 8 bases are shared with TRBD2. Trimming at V came to 6 bases and at J to 0 bases, leaving 4 bases not matched to a gene. Germline V CDR1 and CDR2: MNHEY, SVGAGI. CDR3 length: 14 amino acids.

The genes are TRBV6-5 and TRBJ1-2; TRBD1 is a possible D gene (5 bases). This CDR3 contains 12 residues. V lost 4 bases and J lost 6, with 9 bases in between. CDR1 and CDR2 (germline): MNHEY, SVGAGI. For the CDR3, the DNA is TGTGCCAGCAGTTCGGGACTCGATGGCTACACCTTC. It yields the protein CASSSGLDGYTF.

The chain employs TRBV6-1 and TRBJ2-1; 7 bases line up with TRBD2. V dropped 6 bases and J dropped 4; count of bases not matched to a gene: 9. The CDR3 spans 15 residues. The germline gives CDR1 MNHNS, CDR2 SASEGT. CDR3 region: CASSRLGGIYNEQFF. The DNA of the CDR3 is TGTGCCAGCAGCAGACTCGGGGGGATTTACAATGAGCAGTTCTTC.

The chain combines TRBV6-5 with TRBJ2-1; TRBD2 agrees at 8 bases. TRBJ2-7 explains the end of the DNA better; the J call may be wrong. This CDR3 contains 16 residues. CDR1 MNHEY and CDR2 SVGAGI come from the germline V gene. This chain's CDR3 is CASSYRSGVGSGEQYF. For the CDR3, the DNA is TGTGCCAGCAGTTACCGTAGCGGGGTGGGGTCGGGCGAGCAGTACTTC.

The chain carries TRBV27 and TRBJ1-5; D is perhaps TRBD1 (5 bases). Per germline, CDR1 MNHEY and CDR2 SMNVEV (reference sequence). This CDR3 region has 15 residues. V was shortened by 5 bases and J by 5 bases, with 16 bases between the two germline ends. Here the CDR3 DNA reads TGTGCCAGCAGTCCGACCGGGGCCCAATATCAGCCCCAGCATTTT. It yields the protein CASSPTGAQYQPQHF.

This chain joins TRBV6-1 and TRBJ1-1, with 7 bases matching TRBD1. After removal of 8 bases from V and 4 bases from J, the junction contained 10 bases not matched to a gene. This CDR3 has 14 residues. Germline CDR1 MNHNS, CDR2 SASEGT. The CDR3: CASANRGRSTEAFF. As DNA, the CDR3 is TGTGCCAGCGCAAACAGGGGTCGAAGCACTGAAGCTTTCTTT.